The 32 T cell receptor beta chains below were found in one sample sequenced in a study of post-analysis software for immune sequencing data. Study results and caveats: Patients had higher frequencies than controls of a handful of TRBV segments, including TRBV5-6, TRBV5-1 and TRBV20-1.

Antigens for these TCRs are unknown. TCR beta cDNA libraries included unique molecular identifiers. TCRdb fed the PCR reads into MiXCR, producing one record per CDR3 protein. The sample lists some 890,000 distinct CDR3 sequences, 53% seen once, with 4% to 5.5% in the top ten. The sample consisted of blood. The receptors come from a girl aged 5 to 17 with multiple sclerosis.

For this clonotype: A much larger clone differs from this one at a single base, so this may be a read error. CDR3 loop: CASGRTPNNEQFF. Written as DNA, the CDR3 is TGTGCCAGCGGGAGGACCCCAAACAATGAGCAGTTCTTC. This chain connects TRBV6-4 to TRBJ2-1; maybe TRBD2 (6 bases). Germline V CDR1 and CDR2: MRHNA, SNTAGT. The germline V and J ends were trimmed by 8 bases and 5 bases, with 13 bases remaining between them. The CDR3 runs 13 residues.

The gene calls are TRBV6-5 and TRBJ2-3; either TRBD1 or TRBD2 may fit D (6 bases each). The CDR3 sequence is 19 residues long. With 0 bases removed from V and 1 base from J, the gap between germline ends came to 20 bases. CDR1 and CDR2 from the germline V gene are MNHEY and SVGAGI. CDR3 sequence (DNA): TGTGCCAGCAGTTACTCCATCCCAGGACTTAGGGGGGGCACAGATACGCAGTATTTT. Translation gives CASSYSIPGLRGGTDTQYF.

The CDR3 loop reads CASSYAGLGSTRGGYEQYF. The CDR3 DNA is TGTGCCAGCAGTTATGCGGGTCTGGGTAGTACCAGGGGGGGATACGAGCAGTACTTC. The chain links TRBV6-5 to TRBJ2-7; tentatively, D is TRBD1 or TRBD2 (7 bases each). Trimming shortened V by 3 bases and J by 4 bases, and 28 bases separated the two germline ends. Germline V gives CDR1 MNHEY, CDR2 SVGAGI. The CDR3 covers 19 residues.

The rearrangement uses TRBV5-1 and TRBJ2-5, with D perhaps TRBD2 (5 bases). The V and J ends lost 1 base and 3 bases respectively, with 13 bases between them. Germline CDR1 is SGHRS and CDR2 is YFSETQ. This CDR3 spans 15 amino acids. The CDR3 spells CASSLWGEAKETQYF. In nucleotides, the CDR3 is TGCGCCAGCAGCTTGTGGGGAGAAGCGAAAGAGACCCAGTACTTC.

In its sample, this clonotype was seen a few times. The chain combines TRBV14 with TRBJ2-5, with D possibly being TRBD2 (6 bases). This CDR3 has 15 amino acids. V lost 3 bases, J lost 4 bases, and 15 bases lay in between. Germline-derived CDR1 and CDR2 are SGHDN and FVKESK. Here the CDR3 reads CASSHWGRSGETQYF. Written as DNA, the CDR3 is TGTGCCAGCAGCCATTGGGGACGTAGCGGAGAGACCCAGTACTTC. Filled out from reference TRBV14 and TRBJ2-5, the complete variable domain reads EAGVTQFPSHSVIEKGQTVTLRCDPISGHDNLYWYRRVMGKEIKFLLHFVKESKQDESGMPNNRFLAERTGGTYSTLKVQPAELEDSGVYFCASSHWGRSGETQYFGPGTRLLVL.

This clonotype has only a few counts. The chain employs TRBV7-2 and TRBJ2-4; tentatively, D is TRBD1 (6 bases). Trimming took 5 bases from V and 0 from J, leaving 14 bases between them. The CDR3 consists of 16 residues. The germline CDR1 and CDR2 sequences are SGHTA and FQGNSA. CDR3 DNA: TGTGCCAGCAGCCCCCGGGACACCTTAGCCAAAAACATTCAGTACTTC. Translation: CASSPRDTLAKNIQYF.

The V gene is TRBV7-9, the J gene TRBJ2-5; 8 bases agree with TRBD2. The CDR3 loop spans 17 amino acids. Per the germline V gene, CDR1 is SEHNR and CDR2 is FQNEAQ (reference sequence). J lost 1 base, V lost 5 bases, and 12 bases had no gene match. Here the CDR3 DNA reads TGTGCCAGCAGCGGACGAGAGGTAGCGGGATCCCAAGAGACCCAGTACTTC. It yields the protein CASSGREVAGSQETQYF.

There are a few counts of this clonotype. CDR3 loop: CASSTGGATYEQYF. The CDR3 nucleotides are TGTGCCAGCAGTACTGGGGGGGCTACCTACGAGCAGTACTTC. V and J are TRBV6-5 and TRBJ2-7, with a possible D match to TRBD2 (7 bases). Trimming took 5 bases from V and 2 from J, leaving 13 bases between them. The CDR3 length is 14 residues. Germline loops: CDR1 MNHEY, CDR2 SVGAGI.

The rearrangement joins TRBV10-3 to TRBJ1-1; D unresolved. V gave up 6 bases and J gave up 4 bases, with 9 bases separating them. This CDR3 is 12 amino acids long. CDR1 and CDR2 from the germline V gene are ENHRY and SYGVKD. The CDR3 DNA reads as TGTGCCATCAGGGAGGGTGTCACTGAAGCTTTCTTT. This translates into CAIREGVTEAFF.

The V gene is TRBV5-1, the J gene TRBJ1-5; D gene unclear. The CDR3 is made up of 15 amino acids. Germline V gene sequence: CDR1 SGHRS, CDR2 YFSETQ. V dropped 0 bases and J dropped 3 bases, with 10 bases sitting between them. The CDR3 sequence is CASSLDSGANQPQHF. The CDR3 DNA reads TGCGCCAGCAGCTTGGATTCAGGCGCCAATCAGCCCCAGCATTTT.

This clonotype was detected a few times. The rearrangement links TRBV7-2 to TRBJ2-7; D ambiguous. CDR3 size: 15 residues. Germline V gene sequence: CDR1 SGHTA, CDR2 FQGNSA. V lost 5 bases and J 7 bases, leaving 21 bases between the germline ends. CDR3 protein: CASSPSTTGLREQYF. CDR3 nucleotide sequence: TGTGCCAGCAGCCCCTCCACCACCGGGCTTCGGGAGCAGTACTTC.

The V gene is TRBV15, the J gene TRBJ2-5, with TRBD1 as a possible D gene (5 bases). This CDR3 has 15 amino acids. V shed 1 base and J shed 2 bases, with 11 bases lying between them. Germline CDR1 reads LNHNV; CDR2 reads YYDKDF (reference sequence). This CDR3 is CATSRVTGYQETQYF. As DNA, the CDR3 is TGTGCCACCAGCAGAGTTACAGGTTATCAAGAGACCCAGTACTTC.

The CDR3 DNA reads as TGCAGCGTTGAAGGGGGCCTAGCGGGGGGTGTCAATGAGCAGTTCTTC. It yields the protein CSVEGGLAGGVNEQFF. V is TRBV29-1 and J is TRBJ2-1; 11 bases agree with TRBD2. The CDR3 contains 16 residues. Trimming took 1 base from V and 6 from J; bases not matched to a gene: 8. Germline V gene data show CDR1 as SQVTM and CDR2 as ANQGSEA.

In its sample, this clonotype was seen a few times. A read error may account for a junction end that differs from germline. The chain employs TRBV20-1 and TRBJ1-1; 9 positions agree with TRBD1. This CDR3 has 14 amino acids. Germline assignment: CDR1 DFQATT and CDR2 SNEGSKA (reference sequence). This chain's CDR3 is CSAPGTGMNAEAFF. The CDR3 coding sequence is TGCAGTGCTCCTGGGACAGGGATGAACGCTGAAGCTTTCTTT.

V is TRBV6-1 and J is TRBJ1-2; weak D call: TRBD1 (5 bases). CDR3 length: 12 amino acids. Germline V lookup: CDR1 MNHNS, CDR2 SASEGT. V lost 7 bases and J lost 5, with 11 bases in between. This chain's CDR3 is CASTPGIYGYTF. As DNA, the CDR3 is TGTGCCAGCACTCCAGGGATATATGGCTACACCTTC.

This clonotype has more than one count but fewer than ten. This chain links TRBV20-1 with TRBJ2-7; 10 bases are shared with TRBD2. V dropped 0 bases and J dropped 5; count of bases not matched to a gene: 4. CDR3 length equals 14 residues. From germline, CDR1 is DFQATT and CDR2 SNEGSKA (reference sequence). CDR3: CSARDDLAGDEQYF. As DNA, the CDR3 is TGCAGTGCTAGAGATGACCTAGCGGGGGACGAGCAGTACTTC.

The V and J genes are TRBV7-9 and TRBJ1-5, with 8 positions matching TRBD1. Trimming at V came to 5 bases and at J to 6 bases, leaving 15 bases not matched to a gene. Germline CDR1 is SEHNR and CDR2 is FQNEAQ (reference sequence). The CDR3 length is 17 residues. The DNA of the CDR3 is TGTGCCAGCAGCCCCCCAGGACAGGGAGTTAGGGGTCAGCCCCAGCATTTT. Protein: CASSPPGQGVRGQPQHF.

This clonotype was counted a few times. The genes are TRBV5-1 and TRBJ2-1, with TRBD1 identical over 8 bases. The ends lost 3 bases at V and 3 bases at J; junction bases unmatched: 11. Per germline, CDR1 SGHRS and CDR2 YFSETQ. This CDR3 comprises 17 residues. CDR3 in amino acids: CASSYQSGTGSYNEQFF. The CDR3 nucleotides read TGCGCCAGCAGCTACCAGTCCGGGACAGGAAGCTACAATGAGCAGTTCTTC.

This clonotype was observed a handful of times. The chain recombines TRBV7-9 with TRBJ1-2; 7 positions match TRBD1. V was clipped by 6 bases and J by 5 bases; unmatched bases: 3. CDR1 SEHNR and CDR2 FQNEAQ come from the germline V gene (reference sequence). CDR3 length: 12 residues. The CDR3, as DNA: TGTGCCAGCAGTGGGACAGTTTATGGCTACACCTTC. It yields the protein CASSGTVYGYTF.

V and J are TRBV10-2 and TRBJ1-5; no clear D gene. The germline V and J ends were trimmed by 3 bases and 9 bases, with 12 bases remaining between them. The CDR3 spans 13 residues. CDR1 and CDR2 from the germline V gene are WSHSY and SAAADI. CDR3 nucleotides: TGCGCCAGCAGTGATAGGGTGCTTTGGCCCCAGCATTTT. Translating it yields CASSDRVLWPQHF.

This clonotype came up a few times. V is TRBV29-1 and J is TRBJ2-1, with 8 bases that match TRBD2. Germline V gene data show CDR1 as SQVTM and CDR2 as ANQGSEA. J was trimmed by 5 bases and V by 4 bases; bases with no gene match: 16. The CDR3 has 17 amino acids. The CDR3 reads CSVVGPREGPWDNEQFF. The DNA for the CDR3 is TGCAGCGTTGTGGGCCCTCGGGAGGGGCCATGGGACAATGAGCAGTTCTTC.

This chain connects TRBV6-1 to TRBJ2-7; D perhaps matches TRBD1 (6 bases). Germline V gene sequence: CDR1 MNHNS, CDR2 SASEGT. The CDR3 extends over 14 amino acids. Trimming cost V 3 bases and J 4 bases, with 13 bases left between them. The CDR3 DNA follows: TGTGCCAGCAGTGATTTACAGGGAAGGTACGAGCAGTACTTC. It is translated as CASSDLQGRYEQYF.

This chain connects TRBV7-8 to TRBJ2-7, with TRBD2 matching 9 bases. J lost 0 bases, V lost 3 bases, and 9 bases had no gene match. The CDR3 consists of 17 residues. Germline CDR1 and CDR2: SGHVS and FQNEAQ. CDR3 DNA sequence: TGTGCCAGCAGCTTTCCCCGACTAGCGGAGAGCTCCTACGAGCAGTACTTC. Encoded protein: CASSFPRLAESSYEQYF.

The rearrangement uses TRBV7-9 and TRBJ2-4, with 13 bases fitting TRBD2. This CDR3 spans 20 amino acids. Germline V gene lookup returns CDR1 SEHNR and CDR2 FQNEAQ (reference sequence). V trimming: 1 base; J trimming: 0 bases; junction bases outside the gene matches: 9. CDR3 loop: CASSLEVGTSGALAKNIQYF. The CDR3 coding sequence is TGTGCCAGCAGCTTAGAGGTTGGGACTAGCGGGGCCCTAGCCAAAAACATTCAGTACTTC.

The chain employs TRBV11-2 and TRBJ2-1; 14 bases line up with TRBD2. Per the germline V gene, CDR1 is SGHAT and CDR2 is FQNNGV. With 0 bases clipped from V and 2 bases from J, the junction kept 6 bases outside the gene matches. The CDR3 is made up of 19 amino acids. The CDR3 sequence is CASSLEGLAGVVAYNEQFF. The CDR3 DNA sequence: TGTGCCAGCAGCTTAGAGGGACTAGCGGGAGTGGTTGCCTACAATGAGCAGTTCTTC.

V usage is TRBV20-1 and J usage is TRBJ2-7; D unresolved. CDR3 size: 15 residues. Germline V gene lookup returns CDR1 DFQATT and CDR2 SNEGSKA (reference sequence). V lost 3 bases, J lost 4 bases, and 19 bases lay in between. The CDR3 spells CSASPPIGVGYEQYF. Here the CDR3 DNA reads TGCAGTGCTAGCCCCCCTATTGGGGTGGGATACGAGCAGTACTTC.

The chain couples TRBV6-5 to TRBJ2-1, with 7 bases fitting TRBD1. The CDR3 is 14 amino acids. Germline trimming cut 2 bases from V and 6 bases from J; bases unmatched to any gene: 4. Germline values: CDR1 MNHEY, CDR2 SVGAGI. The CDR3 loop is CASSYPGQVNEQFF. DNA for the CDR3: TGTGCCAGCAGTTACCCTGGACAGGTCAATGAGCAGTTCTTC.

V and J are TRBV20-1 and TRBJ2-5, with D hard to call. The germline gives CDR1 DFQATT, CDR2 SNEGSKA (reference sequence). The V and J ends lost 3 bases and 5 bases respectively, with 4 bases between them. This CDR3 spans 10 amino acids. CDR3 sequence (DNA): TGCAGTGCTAGTTTGGAGACCCAGTACTTC. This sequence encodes CSASLETQYF.

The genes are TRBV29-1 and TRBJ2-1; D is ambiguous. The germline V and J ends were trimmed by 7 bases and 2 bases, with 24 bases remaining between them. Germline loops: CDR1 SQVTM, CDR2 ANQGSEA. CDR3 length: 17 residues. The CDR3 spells CSGRTSGGIWPYNEQFF. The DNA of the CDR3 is TGCAGCGGCCGAACCAGTGGCGGCATATGGCCCTACAATGAGCAGTTCTTC.

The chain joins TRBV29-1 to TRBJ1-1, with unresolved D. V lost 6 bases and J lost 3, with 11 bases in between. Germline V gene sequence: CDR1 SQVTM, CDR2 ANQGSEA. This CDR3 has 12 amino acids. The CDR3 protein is CSVFLGDTEAFF. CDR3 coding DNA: TGCAGCGTGTTCCTTGGGGACACTGAAGCTTTCTTT.

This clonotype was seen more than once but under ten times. In DNA, the CDR3 is TGCAGCGTTGAAGCGCGGACCGATGGCTACACCTTC. Amino acid sequence: CSVEARTDGYTF. The V call is TRBV29-1, the J call TRBJ1-2; D uncertain. The germline gives CDR1 SQVTM, CDR2 ANQGSEA. The CDR3 covers 12 residues. V dropped 1 base and J dropped 6 bases, with 9 bases sitting between them.

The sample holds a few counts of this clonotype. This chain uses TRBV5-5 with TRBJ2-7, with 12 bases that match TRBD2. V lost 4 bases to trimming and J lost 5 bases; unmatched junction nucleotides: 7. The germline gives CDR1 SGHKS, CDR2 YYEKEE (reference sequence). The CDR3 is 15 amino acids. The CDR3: CASSQTSGGVNEQYF. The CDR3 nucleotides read TGTGCCAGCAGCCAGACTAGCGGGGGTGTCAACGAGCAGTACTTC.